A selection of T cell receptor beta chains follows, all from one sample in a study of T-cell memory formation after mild COVID-19. TCRdb processed the 5' RACE reads anew with MiXCR; each CDR3 protein has one entry. In the table there are approximately 500,000 distinct CDR3 sequences, roughly 25% of which are singletons. Sequencing input: PBMCs or a T cell subset sorted from them (not recorded which). The source of these receptors is an adult woman who had mild COVID-19 (a few samples of this study predate the infection). Cell type and time point are not known. The CDR3 runs from the conserved cysteine through the conserved F or W. The D gene is left open where the match is weak. Expanded clones get a size class; other rows say once, few or many, or leave the size out.

size: few
J: TRBJ2-2
D: .
V: TRBV3-1
CDR3: CASSQNLAANTGELFF
DNA: TGTGCCAGCAGCCAGAATCTGGCAGCGAACACCGGGGAGCTGTTTTTT

size: many
J: TRBJ2-1
D: TRBD1
V: TRBV7-8
CDR3: CASSLSMTGERQFF
DNA: TGTGCCAGCAGCTTGTCGATGACAGGGGAACGGCAGTTCTTC

size: few
J: TRBJ1-1
D: .
V: TRBV18
CDR3: CASSPSGQMNTEAFF
DNA: TGTGCCAGCTCACCGTCCGGACAGATGAACACTGAAGCTTTCTTT

size: .
J: TRBJ2-7
D: .
V: TRBV6-5
CDR3: CASSRWDNHEQYF
DNA: TGTGCCAGCAGTAGGTGGGACAACCACGAGCAGTACTTC

size: .
J: TRBJ1-5
D: .
V: TRBV21-1
CDR3: CASSSRPDRGGQPQHF
DNA: TGTGCCAGCAGCTCCCGTCCTGACAGGGGTGGGCAGCCCCAGCATTTT

size: .
J: TRBJ2-5
D: .
V: TRBV20-1
CDR3: CSVPPGAATQYF
DNA: TGCAGTGTACCTCCCGGGGCGGCGACCCAGTACTTC

size: .
J: TRBJ2-3
D: TRBD1
V: TRBV20-1
CDR3: CSARDGQGVADTQYF
DNA: TGCAGTGCTAGGGATGGACAGGGGGTCGCAGATACGCAGTATTTT

size: .
J: TRBJ2-3
D: TRBD2
V: TRBV12-3/TRBV12-4
CDR3: CASTLAGSTDTQYF
DNA: TGTGCCAGCACCCTAGCGGGAAGCACAGATACGCAGTATTTT

size: .
J: TRBJ1-5
D: .
V: TRBV24-1
CDR3: CATSVGRQLNQPQHF
DNA: TGTGCCACCAGTGTAGGGAGACAGCTTAATCAGCCCCAGCATTTT

size: once
J: TRBJ1-2
D: .
V: TRBV6-1
CDR3: CASTLGHTNYGYTF
DNA: TGTGCCAGCACCTTGGGACATACTAACTATGGCTACACCTTC

size: .
J: TRBJ1-2
D: TRBD1
V: TRBV29-1
CDR3: CSVEGGTVAGYTF
DNA: TGCAGCGTTGAAGGCGGGACAGTAGCTGGCTACACCTTC

size: .
J: TRBJ2-7
D: .
V: TRBV5-1
CDR3: CASSEGLALGEQYF
DNA: TGCGCCAGCAGCGAGGGACTGGCCCTTGGCGAGCAGTACTTC

size: .
J: TRBJ2-1
D: .
V: TRBV24-1
CDR3: CATSPGSSSYNEQFF
DNA: TGTGCCACCTCCCCGGGGTCGAGCTCCTACAATGAGCAGTTCTTC

size: .
J: TRBJ2-1
D: TRBD2
V: TRBV7-6
CDR3: CASSLAGLAGNEQFF
DNA: TGTGCCAGCAGCTTAGCGGGACTAGCGGGGAATGAGCAGTTCTTC

size: few
J: TRBJ2-7
D: .
V: TRBV6-5
CDR3: CASSYNINGGISYEQYF
DNA: TGTGCCAGCAGTTACAATATTAACGGAGGGATCTCCTACGAGCAGTACTTC

size: .
J: TRBJ2-1
D: .
V: TRBV7-6
CDR3: CASSSNRQAPNEQFF
DNA: TGTGCCAGCAGCTCCAACAGACAGGCCCCCAATGAGCAGTTCTTC

size: few
J: TRBJ1-3
D: .
V: TRBV14
CDR3: CASSQAGYGRISGNTIYF
DNA: TGTGCCAGCAGCCAAGCGGGTTACGGCCGCATCTCTGGAAACACCATATATTTT

size: few
J: TRBJ2-7
D: TRBD2
V: TRBV7-9
CDR3: CASSRTSGGSSYEQYF
DNA: TGTGCCAGCAGCCGGACTAGCGGGGGTAGCTCCTACGAGCAGTACTTC

size: few
J: TRBJ1-2
D: TRBD1
V: TRBV7-9
CDR3: CASSSNLPSGGLDYGYTF
DNA: TGTGCCAGCAGCTCTAACCTCCCCTCAGGGGGCTTGGACTATGGCTACACCTTC

size: few
J: TRBJ2-5
D: .
V: TRBV20-1
CDR3: CSAVGGDLQETQYF
DNA: TGCAGTGCTGTCGGGGGCGACCTTCAAGAGACCCAGTACTTC

size: .
J: TRBJ1-2
D: TRBD1
V: TRBV27
CDR3: CASSQGQGNNYGYTF
DNA: TGTGCCAGCAGTCAAGGACAGGGGAATAACTATGGCTACACCTTC

size: .
J: TRBJ1-2
D: TRBD1
V: TRBV29-1
CDR3: CSVADRGGWDTF
DNA: TGCAGCGTCGCGGACAGGGGCGGTTGGGACACCTTC

size: few
J: TRBJ1-2
D: .
V: TRBV29-1
CDR3: CSVEPTRLVYGYTF
DNA: TGCAGCGTTGAACCAACCAGGCTCGTATATGGCTACACCTTC

size: few
J: TRBJ2-3
D: .
V: TRBV5-1
CDR3: CASSGRGYGTDTQYF
DNA: TGCGCCAGCAGCGGGAGAGGGTATGGGACAGATACGCAGTATTTT

size: few
J: TRBJ2-1
D: TRBD2
V: TRBV20-1
CDR3: CSARPPGLGLLLF
DNA: TGCAGTGCTAGACCACCGGGACTAGGCCTTTTGCTCTTC

size: few
J: TRBJ2-2
D: .
V: TRBV12-3/TRBV12-4
CDR3: CASSRLIGSGELFF
DNA: TGTGCCAGCAGTCGACTGATTGGGTCTGGGGAGCTGTTTTTT

size: few
J: TRBJ2-3
D: .
V: TRBV5-4
CDR3: CASSSPGPLTDTQYF
DNA: TGTGCCAGCAGCTCTCCGGGGCCCCTCACAGATACGCAGTATTTT

size: few
J: TRBJ2-7
D: TRBD1
V: TRBV12-3/TRBV12-4
CDR3: CASSFFTGASSYEQYF
DNA: TGTGCCAGCAGTTTCTTCACAGGGGCCAGCTCCTACGAGCAGTACTTC

size: .
J: TRBJ1-1
D: .
V: TRBV7-3
CDR3: CASSPARVKSRTEAFF
DNA: TGTGCCAGCAGCCCCGCCCGGGTGAAAAGTAGGACTGAAGCTTTCTTT

size: .
J: TRBJ2-1
D: TRBD2
V: TRBV6-1
CDR3: CASLAGGGPYNEQFF
DNA: TGTGCCAGCTTAGCGGGAGGGGGACCCTACAATGAGCAGTTCTTC

size: .
J: TRBJ2-5
D: TRBD2
V: TRBV7-8
CDR3: CASSLGRGIQETQYF
DNA: TGTGCCAGCAGCTTGGGGCGGGGGATTCAAGAGACCCAGTACTTC

size: many
J: TRBJ2-1
D: .
V: TRBV15
CDR3: CATSRDAWTGYNEQFF
DNA: TGTGCCACCAGCAGAGATGCCTGGACGGGCTACAATGAGCAGTTCTTC

size: few
J: TRBJ2-3
D: .
V: TRBV18
CDR3: CASSPPQTDTQYF
DNA: TGTGCCAGCTCACCACCTCAAACAGATACGCAGTATTTT

size: few
J: TRBJ2-3
D: .
V: TRBV7-3
CDR3: CASSSSPTDTQYF
DNA: TGTGCCAGCAGCTCGTCCCCCACAGATACGCAGTATTTT

size: .
J: TRBJ2-3
D: TRBD2
V: TRBV30
CDR3: CAWSVPLAGNTDTQYF
DNA: TGTGCCTGGAGTGTACCGCTAGCGGGGAACACAGATACGCAGTATTTT

size: .
J: TRBJ1-2
D: .
V: TRBV12-3/TRBV12-4
CDR3: CASSLDGPKYGYTF
DNA: TGTGCCAGCAGCTTGGACGGACCTAAATATGGCTACACCTTC

size: .
J: TRBJ2-7
D: .
V: TRBV5-1
CDR3: CASSLAPGLDEQYF
DNA: TGCGCCAGCAGCTTGGCCCCGGGCCTGGACGAGCAGTACTTC

size: .
J: TRBJ1-1
D: .
V: TRBV3-1
CDR3: CASSQEEGRTAPEAFF
DNA: TGTGCCAGCAGCCAAGAAGAAGGGCGAACAGCGCCTGAAGCTTTCTTT

size: .
J: TRBJ2-7
D: .
V: TRBV19
CDR3: CASSMSDYEQYF
DNA: TGTGCCAGTAGTATGAGTGACTACGAGCAGTACTTC

size: few
J: TRBJ1-1
D: TRBD1
V: TRBV29-1
CDR3: CSGMTGTEAFF
DNA: TGCAGCGGGATGACAGGGACTGAAGCTTTCTTT

size: few
J: TRBJ1-1
D: .
V: TRBV12-3/TRBV12-4
CDR3: CASSFQPNTEAFF
DNA: TGTGCCAGCAGTTTTCAGCCCAACACTGAAGCTTTCTTT

size: .
J: TRBJ1-2
D: .
V: TRBV12-3/TRBV12-4
CDR3: CASSLDNNYGYTF
DNA: TGTGCCAGCAGTTTAGACAATAACTATGGCTACACCTTC

size: .
J: TRBJ1-5
D: TRBD1
V: TRBV2
CDR3: CASSDMTGRQPQHF
DNA: TGTGCCAGCAGTGACATGACAGGGAGGCAGCCCCAGCATTTT